This entry describes one T cell receptor beta chain. Its matching antigen is unknown. This sample stems from a study of identical twins. General observations from the study: High-abundance cord blood beta clonotypes had fewer insertions; memory repertoires showed none. Instead of following the same donors, the conclusions were based on cross-sectional statistical analysis.

TCRdb re-called the 5' RACE reads with MiXCR, one entry per CDR3 protein. The sample includes around 1.7 million distinct CDR3 sequences, more than 30% of them seen just once. The receptor's source is a newborn girl in good health. The sequenced material came from cord blood.

The CDR3 protein is CASSYERGSTDTQYF. The CDR3 DNA follows: TGTGCCAGCAGCTACGAGCGGGGGAGCACAGATACGCAGTATTTT. The genes are TRBV6-4 and TRBJ2-3; 8 bases are shared with TRBD2. Germline values: CDR1 MRHNA, CDR2 SNTAGT. This CDR3 region has 15 residues. The V segment lost 6 bases and the J segment 0 bases; nucleotides outside the gene matches: 5.